This T cell receptor beta chain derives from a study of T cell responses to AZD1222 COVID-19 vaccine. Assay: immunoSEQ multiplex PCR; the TCRdb copy retains only in-frame clones and omits some. The data contain around 67,000 clones, around four fifths of them seen just once; the ten biggest clones take up 5.5% to 7%. Regarding this clone: The target antigen is unknown.

General study findings and limits: Nearly half of spike-specific TCRs reportedly target variant regions that are unmutated in the B.1.351 and B.1.1.7 variants.

Sequencing was performed on peripheral blood, taken 28 days after the second AZD1222 dose. The TCR comes from an adult who received the AZD1222 COVID-19 vaccine.

The DNA for the CDR3 is TGTGCCAGCAGCCGAGGGGGAGACACCATATATTTT. It specifies CASSRGGDTIYF. This chain joins TRBV3-1 (or the pseudogene TRBV3-2) and TRBJ1-3, with D possibly matching TRBD1 (6 bases). Germline CDR1 and CDR2: LGHDT and YNNKEL (reference sequence). Trimming pared 4 bases from V and 8 bases from J, leaving 9 bases between. The CDR3 spans 12 residues.